Each of the 26 T cell receptor beta chains below was sequenced from the same sample in a study of blood T cell dynamics during melanoma immunotherapy. The protocol was immunoSEQ multiplex PCR, while the TCRdb copy is restricted to in-frame clones and leaves out a portion. The sample has about 24,000 clones, roughly 87% seen once. The time point is: pre-treatment baseline. This material consisted of blood, taken from a patient treated with checkpoint blockade. These receptors were obtained from a human donor with melanoma.

The V call is TRBV6-5, the J call TRBJ2-7; D remains unclear. V lost 1 base to trimming and J lost 0 bases, with 7 bases between them. Per the germline V gene, CDR1 is MNHEY and CDR2 is SVGAGI. CDR3 length: 14 amino acids. CDR3 amino acids: CASSYWGPSYEQYF. DNA of the CDR3: TGTGCCAGCAGTTACTGGGGTCCCTCCTACGAGCAGTACTTC.

J is TRBJ2-2 and V is TRBV2, with TRBD1 matching 10 bases. The V gene's germline CDR1 is SNHLY and CDR2 FYNNEI. This CDR3 is built from 16 residues. J lost 4 bases, V lost 7 bases, and 9 bases had no gene match. CDR3 sequence reads: CASKPRDRGATGELFF. For the CDR3, the DNA is TGTGCCAGCAAGCCCCGGGACAGGGGTGCCACCGGGGAGCTGTTTTTT.

The V call is TRBV5-1, the J call TRBJ2-1; 9 positions agree with TRBD2. The V gene end was trimmed by 4 bases and the J gene end by 9 bases; junction bases not matched to a gene: 14. This CDR3 has 16 residues. Germline V CDR1 and CDR2: SGHRS, YFSETQ. CDR3 DNA sequence: TGCGCCAGCAGCCCGGAACCGGGACTAGCAGAGATTGAGCAGTTCTTC. Encoded protein: CASSPEPGLAEIEQFF.

This clone appeared a single time. The chain carries TRBV10-1 and TRBJ2-7; D remains unclear. Germline lookup yields CDR1 WNHNN and CDR2 SYGVQD (reference sequence). Between the trimmed V and J ends, which lost 9 bases and 0 bases, there was a span of 18 bases. The CDR3 sequence is 15 residues long. As DNA, the CDR3 is TGCGCCAGGAGAGATCCCCCGACAAGCTCCTACGAGCAGTACTTC. Its translation is CARRDPPTSSYEQYF.

This sequence joins TRBV7-3 and TRBJ2-3, with TRBD2 identical over 10 bases. Germline V CDR1 and CDR2: SGHTA, FQGTGA. This CDR3 region has 16 residues. V gave up 2 bases and J gave up 3 bases; unmatched junction bases: 5. The CDR3 spells CASSLSSGSGTDTQYF. DNA for the CDR3: TGTGCCAGCAGCTTATCTAGCGGGAGTGGGACAGATACGCAGTATTTT.

The rearrangement uses TRBV27 and TRBJ2-7, with TRBD2 matching 11 bases. V dropped 6 bases and J dropped 2; count of bases not matched to a gene: 3. This CDR3 contains 14 residues. CDR1 and CDR2 (germline): MNHEY, SMNVEV (reference sequence). CDR3 DNA: TGTGCCAGCAGGCCGGGACTAGCGGCCTACGAGCAGTACTTC. This sequence encodes CASRPGLAAYEQYF.

The genes are TRBV6-6 and TRBJ1-6; the D gene is possibly TRBD1 (5 bases). The V gene's germline CDR1 is MNHNY and CDR2 SVGAGI (reference sequence). V gave up 11 bases and J gave up 8 bases, with 16 bases separating them. The CDR3 spans 13 residues. This chain's CDR3 is CAAGAGPDSPLHF. CDR3 in DNA: TGTGCCGCCGGGGCGGGGCCGGATTCACCCCTCCACTTT.

This clone appeared once. The chain uses TRBV7-9 and TRBJ2-3; 7 bases are a match to TRBD1. The J segment lost 4 bases and the V segment lost 5 bases, leaving 3 bases of the junction unmatched. The length of the CDR3 is 13 residues. Looked up from germline, CDR1 is SEHNR and CDR2 is FQNEAQ (reference sequence). In DNA, the CDR3 is TGTGCCAGCAGCGTCCAGGGGGCAGATACGCAGTATTTT. This encodes CASSVQGADTQYF.

The CDR3 loop is CASSIEAGQQYF. CDR3 in DNA: TGTGCCAGTAGTATTGAAGCGGGACAGCAGTACTTC. The chain joins TRBV19 to TRBJ2-5, with D perhaps given as TRBD1 or TRBD2 (7 bases each). CDR1 is LNHDA, CDR2 SQIVND, per germline (reference sequence). This CDR3 is 12 amino acids long. The germline V and J ends were trimmed by 3 bases and 11 bases, with 13 bases remaining between them.

The J gene is TRBJ1-1, the V gene TRBV7-6; 8 nucleotides line up with TRBD1. The CDR3 loop spans 13 amino acids. The trim removed 4 bases at V and 4 bases at J, leaving 2 bases unmatched. Germline V gene data show CDR1 as SGHVS and CDR2 as FNYEAQ. CDR3 region: CASSSGTGTEAFF. CDR3 bases: TGTGCCAGCAGCTCGGGGACAGGCACTGAAGCTTTCTTT.

The DNA for the CDR3 is TGTGCCAGCACACTTGGAAACACCATATATTTT. It specifies CASTLGNTIYF. The gene calls are TRBV6-1 and TRBJ1-3; unclear D gene. The length of the CDR3 is 11 residues. The ends were cut back, 7 bases at V and 3 bases at J, with 4 bases in the middle. The germline V gene has CDR1 MNHNS and CDR2 SASEGT.

V gene TRBV5-8 combines with J gene TRBJ2-1; either TRBD1 or TRBD2 may supply D (6 bases each). The CDR3 is made up of 13 amino acids. Germline CDR1 is SGHTS and CDR2 is YDEGEE. V lost 4 bases and J 6 bases, leaving 11 bases between the germline ends. The CDR3 bases are TGTGCCAGCAGCGTGGGGGGCCGCAATGAGCAGTTCTTC. Amino acids: CASSVGGRNEQFF. Together with reference TRBV5-8 and TRBJ2-1, the CDR3 gives the full variable domain: EAGVTQSPTHLIKTRGQQATLRCSPISGHTSVYWYQQALGLGLQFLLWYDEGEERNRGNFPPRFSGRQFPNYSSELNVNALELEDSALYLCASSVGGRNEQFFGPGTRLTVL.

The chain combines TRBV29-1 with TRBJ2-5; possible D gene TRBD1, 6 bases. TRBJ2-7 matches the DNA end more closely, so the J call is doubtful. The V gene's germline CDR1 is SQVTM and CDR2 ANQGSEA. The CDR3 is 13 amino acids. The CDR3 nucleotides read TGCAGCGCTAGGGGGAGACACTCCTACGAGCAGTACTTC. As protein: CSARGRHSYEQYF.

The chain is built from TRBV19 and TRBJ1-1; unclear D gene. CDR3 length: 13 residues. Trimming took 5 bases from V and 4 from J, leaving 11 bases between them. CDR1 LNHDA and CDR2 SQIVND come from the germline V gene (reference sequence). This CDR3 reads CASSSGWSTEAFF. The CDR3 region has the DNA TGTGCCAGTAGTTCGGGGTGGAGCACTGAAGCTTTCTTT. Based on the CDR3 plus reference TRBV19 and TRBJ1-1, the full variable domain is DGGITQSPKYLFRKEGQNVTLSCEQNLNHDAMYWYRQDPGQGLRLIYYSQIVNDFQKGDIAEGYSVSREKKESFPLTVTSAQKNPTAFYLCASSSGWSTEAFFGQGTRLTVV.

The genes are TRBV5-1 and TRBJ2-7; 11 bases align to TRBD2. The CDR3 has 15 amino acids. The V segment lost 4 bases and the J segment 4 bases; nucleotides outside the gene matches: 7. CDR1 and CDR2 (germline): SGHRS, YFSETQ. The chain's CDR3 is CASSPRLAGTYEQYF. CDR3 coding DNA: TGCGCCAGCAGCCCGAGACTAGCGGGGACGTACGAGCAGTACTTC.

The chain links TRBV10-3 to TRBJ2-7, with D tentatively TRBD1 (5 bases). Germline CDR1 ENHRY, CDR2 SYGVKD. The CDR3 runs to 15 residues. V lost 0 bases and J 5 bases, leaving 14 bases between the germline ends. In nucleotides, the CDR3 is TGTGCCATCAGTGAGTCTGCAGGGAAAGTTGACGAGCAGTACTTC. Protein product: CAISESAGKVDEQYF.

V and J are TRBV19 and TRBJ2-2; 8 nucleotides agree with TRBD2. Germline CDR1 LNHDA, CDR2 SQIVND (reference sequence). V trimming: 5 bases; J trimming: 6 bases; junction bases outside the gene matches: 17. CDR3 length: 18 residues. The CDR3 loop reads CASSPNSATSVSAGELFF. In DNA, the CDR3 is TGTGCCAGTAGTCCCAATTCGGCGACTAGCGTGAGCGCCGGGGAGCTGTTTTTT.

The gene calls are TRBV6-1 and TRBJ2-5, with D unresolved. The CDR3 spans 13 residues. The V and J ends lost 5 bases and 5 bases respectively, with 12 bases between them. CDR1 and CDR2 (germline): MNHNS, SASEGT. The CDR3 spells CASSRGPGETQYF. CDR3 in DNA: TGTGCCAGCAGTCGCGGACCCGGGGAGACCCAGTACTTC.

This clone has only one observation. This chain links TRBV2 with TRBJ2-1; 7 nucleotides match TRBD1. The CDR3 consists of 14 residues. The V segment lost 2 bases and the J segment 7 bases; nucleotides outside the gene matches: 5. CDR1 and CDR2 (germline): SNHLY, FYNNEI. The CDR3 loop reads CASSEQTGYNEQFF. CDR3 coding DNA: TGTGCCAGCAGTGAACAGACAGGGTATAATGAGCAGTTCTTC.

J is TRBJ2-3 and V is TRBV18; TRBD1 or TRBD2 may be the D gene (7 bases each). The CDR3 is made up of 15 amino acids. V lost 5 bases and J 4 bases, leaving 16 bases between the germline ends. The V gene's germline CDR1 is KGHSH and CDR2 LQKENI. CDR3 loop: CASSSYRGGADTQYF. CDR3 sequence (DNA): TGTGCCAGCTCATCTTACAGGGGAGGGGCAGATACGCAGTATTTT.

To note about this clone: The identical CDR3 is also encoded by other nucleotide sequences in the sample. The chain couples TRBV5-6 to TRBJ2-7; 8 bases are a match to TRBD2. Germline loops: CDR1 SGHDT, CDR2 YYEEEE. There are 14 residues in the CDR3. V lost 2 bases to trimming and J lost 2 bases; unmatched junction nucleotides: 3. The CDR3, as DNA: TGTGCCAGCAGCTTCCCGGGACTAGCCTACGAGCAGTACTTC. It yields the protein CASSFPGLAYEQYF.

V and J are TRBV7-8 and TRBJ2-7; D uncertain. With 6 bases removed from V and 1 base from J, the gap between germline ends came to 10 bases. The CDR3 covers 13 residues. The germline CDR1 and CDR2 sequences are SGHVS and FQNEAQ. The CDR3 protein is CASRTGMSYEQYF. Written as DNA, the CDR3 is TGTGCCAGCAGAACCGGTATGTCCTACGAGCAGTACTTC.

J is TRBJ2-7 and V is TRBV5-4; the D call may be TRBD1 or TRBD2 (6 bases each). Trimming shortened V by 5 bases and J by 5 bases, and 17 bases separated the two germline ends. The CDR3 runs 14 residues. The germline V gene encodes CDR1 SGHNT and CDR2 YYREEE (reference sequence). CDR3 region: CASSPVGGSDEQYF. The CDR3 DNA reads TGTGCCAGCAGTCCGGTAGGGGGGAGCGACGAGCAGTACTTC.

The rearrangement links TRBV9 to TRBJ1-2; D gene unclear. Germline V gene sequence: CDR1 SGDLS, CDR2 YYNGEE. Trimming shortened V by 0 bases and J by 6 bases, and 18 bases separated the two germline ends. This CDR3 comprises 16 residues. CDR3 residues: CASSVGADNSPDGYTF. The CDR3 DNA sequence: TGTGCCAGCAGCGTAGGCGCCGACAACTCTCCGGATGGCTACACCTTC.

The gene calls are TRBV6-6 and TRBJ2-1, with 12 bases identical to TRBD2. Per germline, CDR1 MNHNY and CDR2 SVGAGI (reference sequence). This CDR3 spans 16 amino acids. V dropped 6 bases and J dropped 3; count of bases not matched to a gene: 6. The CDR3 reads CASRTSGRRVYNEQFF. The CDR3 DNA reads TGTGCCAGCAGAACTAGCGGGAGGCGAGTCTACAATGAGCAGTTCTTC.

This CDR3 is CASSLVQGLRSEAFF. CDR3 coding DNA: TGTGCCAGCAGCTTAGTACAGGGCCTTAGGTCTGAAGCTTTCTTT. V and J are TRBV7-8 and TRBJ1-1; possible D gene TRBD1, 6 bases. V was shortened by 1 base and J by 6 bases, with 15 bases between the two germline ends. The CDR3 is 15 residues long. Germline V lookup: CDR1 SGHVS, CDR2 FQNEAQ.